The next 8 T cell receptor beta chains were all read from a single sample in a study of OX40 agonist ivuxolimab in advanced cancers. Here immunoSEQ multiplex PCR was the method, and the copy in TCRdb shows in-frame clones only, minus some. In the table there are roughly 30,000 clones, roughly 87% of which are singletons. This material consisted of CD4+ or CD8+ T cells sorted from blood, taken in a trial of the OX40 agonist ivuxolimab. These receptors all come from an adult with an advanced solid tumor such as melanoma, head and neck, liver or kidney cancer.

This sequence joins TRBV9 and TRBJ1-1; D possibly corresponds to TRBD1 (6 bases). Germline CDR1 reads SGDLS; CDR2 reads YYNGEE. V was clipped by 2 bases and J by 6 bases, with 20 bases between them. The CDR3 spans 16 residues. As DNA, the CDR3 is TGTGCCAGCAGCGTCCCCGTGGCGGGGGCGACCCCTGAAGCTTTCTTT. It translates to CASSVPVAGATPEAFF.

This clone showed up just once. In DNA form, the CDR3 reads TGTGCCAGCAACGAAGGACTGCCCTGGGAGACCCAGTACTTC. Translating it yields CASNEGLPWETQYF. The V call is TRBV5-6, the J call TRBJ2-5, with a possible D match to TRBD2 (5 bases). The ends were cut back, 6 bases at V and 5 bases at J, with 17 bases in the middle. The CDR3 covers 14 residues. Germline V gives CDR1 SGHDT, CDR2 YYEEEE.

The chain's CDR3 is CASPTLRRETQYF. The CDR3 nucleotides are TGCGCCAGCCCAACTTTACGGAGAGAGACCCAGTACTTC. The chain is built from TRBV5-1 and TRBJ2-5; D is undetermined. This CDR3 region has 13 residues. The germline V gene encodes CDR1 SGHRS and CDR2 YFSETQ. Trimming took 7 bases from V and 4 from J, leaving 14 bases between them. Full variable domain (outside the CDR3, taken from reference TRBV5-1 and TRBJ2-5): KAGVTQTPRYLIKTRGQQVTLSCSPISGHRSVSWYQQTPGQGLQFLFEYFSETQRNKGNFPGRFSGRQFSNSRSEMNVSTLELGDSALYLCASPTLRRETQYFGPGTRLLVL.

This clone was seen a handful of times. The chain has TRBV9 and TRBJ1-1; no clear D gene. The CDR3 contains 11 residues. Germline V gives CDR1 SGDLS, CDR2 YYNGEE. Trimming shortened V by 3 bases and J by 1 base, and 1 base separated the two germline ends. Here the CDR3 reads CASSENTEAFF. The CDR3 nucleotides are TGTGCCAGCAGCGAGAACACTGAAGCTTTCTTT.

The chain recombines TRBV2 with TRBJ2-7; the match to TRBD1 covers 9 bases. This CDR3 spans 12 amino acids. V lost 10 bases to trimming and J lost 2 bases; unmatched junction nucleotides: 3. Germline values: CDR1 SNHLY, CDR2 FYNNEI. The CDR3: CATRDRAYEQYF. The DNA of the CDR3 is TGTGCCACCCGGGACAGGGCCTACGAGCAGTACTTC.

The table lists this clone with a count of one. The rearrangement links TRBV13 to TRBJ2-1; perhaps TRBD2 as D (6 bases). Trimming pared 4 bases from V and 7 bases from J, leaving 8 bases between. CDR3 length equals 12 residues. Germline V gives CDR1 PRHDT, CDR2 FYEKMQ (reference sequence). The chain's CDR3 is CASSWRGNEQFF. In DNA form, the CDR3 reads TGTGCCAGCAGCTGGAGGGGTAATGAGCAGTTCTTC. Based on the CDR3 plus reference TRBV13 and TRBJ2-1, the full variable domain is AAGVIQSPRHLIKEKRETATLKCYPIPRHDTVYWYQQGPGQDPQFLISFYEKMQSDKGSIPDRFSAQQFSDYHSELNMSSLELGDSALYFCASSWRGNEQFFGPGTRLTVL.

A few counts support this clone. The chain is built from TRBV18 and TRBJ2-5, with D possibly TRBD2 on 6 matching bases. Germline V CDR1 and CDR2: KGHSH, LQKENI. The CDR3 is 15 amino acids. Trimming cost V 2 bases and J 2 bases, with 12 bases left between them. CDR3 residues: CASSPTLGLQETQYF. CDR3 sequence (DNA): TGTGCCAGCTCACCAACGTTGGGACTGCAAGAGACCCAGTACTTC.

V is TRBV9 and J is TRBJ2-1; 10 positions match TRBD2. The germline V gene has CDR1 SGDLS and CDR2 YYNGEE. The CDR3 consists of 13 residues. The ends lost 2 bases at V and 8 bases at J; junction bases unmatched: 1. The CDR3 loop reads CASSVGLADEQFF. CDR3 in DNA: TGTGCCAGCAGCGTCGGACTAGCGGATGAGCAGTTCTTC.